These 15 T cell receptor beta chains were all obtained from the same sample, sequenced in a study of T cells in Graves' hyperthyroidism and ophthalmopathy. TCR beta CDR3 regions were amplified from RNA transcripts. Carried out on the TCR CDR3, a first-round RT-PCR used the HTBI primer set. Each CDR3 protein gets one entry after TCRdb re-called the multiplex PCR reads with MiXCR. Of about 250,000 distinct CDR3 sequences listed, about 24% were seen once; the top ten hold roughly 35%. Sequenced material: blood. The receptors stem from a woman aged 40 to 55 with Graves' ophthalmopathy.

Ten or more counts support this clonotype. The chain joins TRBV5-1 to TRBJ1-3; 8 bases align to TRBD1. The germline CDR1 and CDR2 sequences are SGHRS and YFSETQ. V was pared by 1 base and J by 4 bases, with 4 bases of the junction left unmatched. CDR3 length: 15 residues. The CDR3 protein is CASSLLQGAGNTIYF. DNA for the CDR3: TGCGCCAGCAGCTTGCTCCAGGGGGCAGGAAACACCATATATTTT.

In this sample, this clonotype turned up many times. This rearrangement joins TRBV20-1 to TRBJ1-2; no definite D call. Germline V gene lookup returns CDR1 DFQATT and CDR2 SNEGSKA (reference sequence). This CDR3 comprises 14 residues. V was cut by 6 bases and J by 6 bases, with 20 bases left in between. The CDR3, as DNA: TGCAGTGCCAAGCCCTTCCGGGCGTCCAATGGCTACACCTTC. This codes for CSAKPFRASNGYTF.

This clonotype was counted many times. The genes are TRBV18 and TRBJ2-5; tentatively, D is TRBD2 (5 bases). Germline V gene sequence: CDR1 KGHSH, CDR2 LQKENI. The CDR3 runs to 13 residues. The V and J ends lost 3 bases and 1 base respectively, with 6 bases between them. The CDR3 region is CASSPDFQETQYF. The CDR3 DNA reads as TGTGCCAGCTCACCGGACTTCCAAGAGACCCAGTACTTC.

Regarding this clonotype: A read error is likely, as this CDR3 ends without the conserved phenylalanine or tryptophan. This chain links TRBV27 with TRBJ2-5, with 9 bases aligning to TRBD2. The trim removed 5 bases at V and 4 bases at J, leaving 11 bases unmatched. CDR1 MNHEY and CDR2 SMNVEV come from the germline V gene (reference sequence). The CDR3 is 16 amino acids. CDR3 DNA sequence: TGTGCCAGCAGTCCCCGGGTAGCGGGAGTGGGAGAGACCCAGTACCTC. Protein product: CASSPRVAGVGETQYL.

J is TRBJ2-7 and V is TRBV28; the match to TRBD1 covers 9 bases. This CDR3 comprises 16 residues. In germline, CDR1 is MDHEN, CDR2 SYDVKM. Trimming took 6 bases from V and 3 from J; bases not matched to a gene: 12. The CDR3 bases are TGTGCCAGCAGATCCGGGACAGGGAAGGATAGCTACGAGCAGTACTTC. Protein sequence: CASRSGTGKDSYEQYF. The entire variable domain, with the rest obtained from reference TRBV28 and TRBJ2-7, is as follows: DVKVTQSSRYLVKRTGEKVFLECVQDMDHENMFWYRQDPGLGLRLIYFSYDVKMKEKGDIPEGYSVSREKKERFSLILESASTNQTSMYLCASRSGTGKDSYEQYFGPGTRLTVT.

There are many counts of this clonotype. The chain joins TRBV12-3 or TRBV12-4 to TRBJ1-5; D remains ambiguous. The CDR3 contains 13 residues. Trimming stripped 0 bases from V and 3 bases from J, with 3 bases between. DNA for the CDR3: TGTGCCAGCAGTTTAGCCATCAATCAGCCCCAGCATTTT. Amino acid sequence: CASSLAINQPQHF.

The chain is built from TRBV27 and TRBJ1-5; D call uncertain. Germline-derived CDR1 and CDR2 are MNHEY and SMNVEV (reference sequence). V gave up 2 bases and J gave up 1 base, with 9 bases separating them. The CDR3 runs 15 residues. The CDR3 DNA is TGTGCCAGCAGTTTAGCGTCCGGCAGCAATCAGCCCCAGCATTTT. Translated: CASSLASGSNQPQHF.

This clonotype came up many times. CDR3 in DNA: TGTGCCAGCCAAAGCGGGAGCACAGATACGCAGTATTTT. Protein: CASQSGSTDTQYF. V is TRBV7-9 and J is TRBJ2-3, with D perhaps matching TRBD2 (6 bases). Per germline, CDR1 SEHNR and CDR2 FQNEAQ (reference sequence). V was cut by 8 bases and J by 0 bases, with 9 bases left in between. CDR3 length: 13 amino acids.

This clonotype was observed a few times. A read error may be the cause here, since a much bigger clone is one base away. The V gene is TRBV4-2, the J gene TRBJ1-1; possibly TRBD1 for D (6 bases). The V gene's germline CDR1 is LGHNA and CDR2 YNFKEQ. V shed 0 bases and J shed 10 bases, with 15 bases lying between them. The CDR3 contains 14 residues. CDR3 nucleotides: TGTGCCAGCAGCCAAGAAGGACAGAGCTTTGGAGCTTTCTTT. Translating gives CASSQEGQSFGAFF.

This clonotype has just one count. The V and J genes are TRBV12-3 or TRBV12-4 and TRBJ1-2; D not resolved. V shed 2 bases and J shed 6 bases, with 7 bases lying between them. This CDR3 region has 12 residues. CDR3 coding DNA: TGTGCCAGCAGTTTATCAGGTCATGGCTACACCTTC. Protein product: CASSLSGHGYTF.

This clonotype was seen at least ten times. The chain employs TRBV6-2 or TRBV6-3 and TRBJ2-7, with a weak D call TRBD1 (6 bases). The CDR3 sequence is 16 residues long. The V end lost 2 bases, the J end lost 3 bases, and 17 bases lay between the germline ends. Germline CDR1 is MNHEY and CDR2 is SVGEGT. The CDR3 protein is CASSYLKQGTIYEQYF. CDR3 in DNA: TGTGCCAGCAGTTACCTTAAACAGGGTACGATCTACGAGCAGTACTTC.

Details on this clonotype: The junction does not match germline at one end; this may be a read error. CDR3 DNA: TGCAGTGCTAGAGGGCGGGTCAGGGGCCCCTACGAGCAGTGCTTC. Protein sequence: CSARGRVRGPYEQCF. The chain uses TRBV20-1 and TRBJ2-7; a weak D match, TRBD1 (6 bases). This CDR3 region has 15 residues. Per the germline V gene, CDR1 is DFQATT and CDR2 is SNEGSKA (reference sequence).

This clonotype was counted many times. J is TRBJ1-1 and V is TRBV2; TRBD1 aligns across 7 bases. Trimming cost V 7 bases and J 0 bases; bases outside gene matches: 11. Germline CDR1 reads SNHLY; CDR2 reads FYNNEI. The CDR3 consists of 16 residues. CDR3 in DNA: TGTGCCAGCATCTTAGGGACAGCTTTTATGAACACTGAAGCTTTCTTT. Translation gives CASILGTAFMNTEAFF.

V gene TRBV2 combines with J gene TRBJ1-5; 8 nucleotides line up with TRBD1. The CDR3 consists of 14 residues. The germline V gene has CDR1 SNHLY and CDR2 FYNNEI. Trimming at V came to 6 bases and at J to 9 bases, leaving 10 bases not matched to a gene. CDR3 loop: CASRVGQGPVPQHF. The CDR3 DNA is TGTGCCAGCAGAGTTGGACAGGGCCCGGTGCCCCAGCATTTT. Variable domain in full (rest from reference TRBV2 and TRBJ1-5): EPEVTQTPSHQVTQMGQEVILRCVPISNHLYFYWYRQILGQKVEFLVSFYNNEISEKSEIFDDQFSVERPDGSNFTLKIRSTKLEDSAMYFCASRVGQGPVPQHFGDGTRLSIL.

Concerning this clonotype: A much more abundant neighbour one base away suggests this may be a read error. V usage is TRBV7-2 and J usage is TRBJ1-1; D remains unclear. The CDR3 covers 14 residues. Germline V CDR1 and CDR2: SGHTA, FQGNSA. Trimming pared 4 bases from V and 2 bases from J, leaving 11 bases between. CDR3 sequence reads: CASSSGSRNTEAFF. The CDR3 coding sequence is TGTGCCAGCAGCTCCGGGTCCCGTAACACTGAAGCTTTCTTT.